The present entry profiles one T cell receptor (beta chain) with its context. Its antigen is unidentified. Time point indicated: newly diagnosed GD, antithyroid drugs for less than 3 months. From RNA extracted from PBMCs, the TCR library was made. CDR1 and CDR2 (germline): DFQATT, SNEGSKA (reference sequence). With 4 bases clipped from V and 1 base from J, the junction kept 3 bases outside the gene matches. The CDR3 loop spans 14 amino acids. These data originate in a study of regulatory T cells in long-lasting Graves disease. Arm-PCR of CDR3 regions and iRepertoire HTBI primers were the basis on which TCR beta libraries were built. TCRdb re-derived calls from the multiplex PCR reads in MiXCR, one entry per CDR3 protein. The sample yields 400,000 to 550,000 distinct CDR3 sequences, roughly 15% seen once. Points from the study as a whole: Not thyroid tissue but only peripheral blood was studied.

The same specimen was also included in a second study, on T cells in Graves' hyperthyroidism and ophthalmopathy. That report notes: Every diagnosis used clinical symptoms, serum thyroxine and TRAb, thyroid ultrasound and orbital computed tomography. HTBI primers were used for first-round RT-PCR of the TCR CDR3.

This receptor was obtained from a woman younger than 30 with Graves disease. The V and J genes are TRBV20-1 and TRBJ2-7; 11 bases are shared with TRBD2. Sequenced material: peripheral blood mononuclear cells (PBMCs), taken at new diagnosis, from a patient treated with antithyroid drugs. CDR3 DNA: TGCAGTGCTATCAGACTAGCGGGATCCTACGAGCAGTACTTC. This codes for CSAIRLAGSYEQYF.